The clone carrying this T cell receptor (beta chain) has more than one count but fewer than ten. This entry belongs to a study of blood T cell repertoires in COVID-19. Overall study context: Samples representing acute and convalescent COVID-19 were sourced from the United States, Italy and Spain.

Cohort 3 recovery required two negative PCRs, clearance, or symptom resolution. V dropped 10 bases and J dropped 3 bases, with 28 bases sitting between them. The length of the CDR3 is 17 residues. The germline CDR1 and CDR2 sequences are MDHEN and SYDVKM. Per the study methods: The authors estimated nucleated cell counts from reference gene primer amplification. This table comes from immunoSEQ multiplex PCR, and its TCRdb copy is limited to in-frame clones, with some not included. That table is the source of V, J and clone size, and D and trimming were worked out from the DNA. Of more than 150,000 clones in the sample, roughly 80% were seen once.

The specimen was PBMCs or T cells enriched from blood (not recorded which). The TCR originated in a woman in her forties or fifties who had recovered from COVID-19. V usage is TRBV28 and J usage is TRBJ2-7; D might be TRBD1 (9 bases). CDR3 sequence reads: CATQTGGGTGLIYEQYF. CDR3 bases: TGTGCCACCCAGACCGGGGGGGGGACAGGGTTAATCTACGAGCAGTACTTC.